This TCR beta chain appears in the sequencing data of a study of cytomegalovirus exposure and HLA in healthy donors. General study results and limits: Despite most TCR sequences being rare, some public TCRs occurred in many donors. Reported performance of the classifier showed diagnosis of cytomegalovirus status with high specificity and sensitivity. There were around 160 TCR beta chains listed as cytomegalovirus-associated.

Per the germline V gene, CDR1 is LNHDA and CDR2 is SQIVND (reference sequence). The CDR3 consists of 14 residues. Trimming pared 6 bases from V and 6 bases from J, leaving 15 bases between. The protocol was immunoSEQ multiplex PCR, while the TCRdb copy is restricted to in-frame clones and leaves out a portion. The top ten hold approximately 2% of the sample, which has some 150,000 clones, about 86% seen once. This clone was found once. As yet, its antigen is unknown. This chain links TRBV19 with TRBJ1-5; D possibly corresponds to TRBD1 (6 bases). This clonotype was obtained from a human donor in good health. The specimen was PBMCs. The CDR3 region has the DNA TGTGCCAGTAGCGCCACAGGGTTGGGTCAGCCCCAGCATTTT. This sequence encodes CASSATGLGQPQHF.